The T cell receptor beta chain described here comes from a study of OX40 agonist ivuxolimab in advanced cancers. Turning to the study itself: Males comprised roughly four fifths of the group, whose mean age was about 60 years (range roughly 23 to 90).

The CDR3 length is 17 residues. Germline V gives CDR1 MGHRA, CDR2 YSYEKL. With V trimmed by 0 bases and J by 10 bases, 9 bases remained unmatched. Sequenced by immunoSEQ multiplex PCR; TCRdb stores in-frame clones only, minus some. The data show roughly 60,000 clones, with about nine tenths seen just once and approximately 25% held by the top ten. The sequencing used CD4+ or CD8+ T cells sorted from blood, collected in a trial of the OX40 agonist ivuxolimab. This sequence joins TRBV4-1 and TRBJ1-6; 10 bases are shared with TRBD1. This clonotype was obtained from an adult with an advanced solid tumor such as melanoma, head and neck, liver or kidney cancer. CDR3 DNA sequence: TGCGCCAGCAGCCAAGATCATCGGGACAGGGGAAGATCACCCCTCCACTTT. Protein sequence: CASSQDHRDRGRSPLHF.